A single sample is the source of the 25 T cell receptor beta chains below, sequenced in a study of T cell responses to AZD1222 COVID-19 vaccine. Repertoires were generated with immunoSEQ multiplex PCR, while TCRdb's copy carries only in-frame clones and drops some. The sample carries tens of thousands of clones, roughly 86% recorded once. Sample: peripheral blood, taken on day 0 of MenACWY control vaccination. These receptors were collected from an adult in good health.

The chain recombines TRBV5-1 with TRBJ1-1; weak D call: TRBD1 (6 bases). This CDR3 spans 14 amino acids. V was clipped by 5 bases and J by 1 base, with 12 bases between them. CDR1 and CDR2 (germline): SGHRS, YFSETQ. CDR3 sequence (DNA): TGCGCCAGCAGAAAGGACAGCCAGAACACTGAAGCTTTCTTT. Its translation: CASRKDSQNTEAFF.

The V call is TRBV19, the J call TRBJ2-3, with D unresolved. The germline V gene encodes CDR1 LNHDA and CDR2 SQIVND (reference sequence). Trimming cost V 7 bases and J 0 bases, with 11 bases left between them. CDR3 length: 14 amino acids. The CDR3 loop reads CASKSRPSTDTQYF. In nucleotides, the CDR3 is TGTGCCAGTAAGTCACGGCCTAGCACAGATACGCAGTATTTT.

Points on this clone: Other DNA sequences in this specimen translate into the identical CDR3. V and J are TRBV2 and TRBJ1-5; the D gene is possibly TRBD1 (5 bases). The CDR3 has 14 amino acids. Germline V lookup: CDR1 SNHLY, CDR2 FYNNEI. The ends were cut back, 3 bases at V and 7 bases at J, with 13 bases in the middle. CDR3: CASSDRGVGQPQHF. CDR3 DNA sequence: TGTGCCAGCAGTGATAGAGGGGTGGGACAGCCCCAGCATTTT.

J is TRBJ1-1 and V is TRBV7-8; D is perhaps TRBD1 (5 bases). This CDR3 has 16 amino acids. V lost 2 bases and J lost 0, with 13 bases in between. Germline V CDR1 and CDR2: SGHVS, FQNEAQ. The CDR3 region is CASSLQGGLMNTEAFF. The DNA for the CDR3 is TGTGCCAGCAGCTTACAGGGAGGGCTCATGAACACTGAAGCTTTCTTT.

The chain combines TRBV5-4 with TRBJ1-6, with D uncertain. The germline V gene encodes CDR1 SGHNT and CDR2 YYREEE (reference sequence). The V and J ends lost 3 bases and 3 bases respectively, with 7 bases between them. The CDR3 extends over 14 amino acids. Written as DNA, the CDR3 is TGTGCCAGCAGCTCCAGTTTCTATAATTCACCCCTCCACTTT. This encodes CASSSSFYNSPLHF. Looking up the rest from reference TRBV5-4 and TRBJ1-6 gives the full variable domain: ETGVTQSPTHLIKTRGQQVTLRCSSQSGHNTVSWYQQALGQGPQFIFQYYREEENGRGNFPPRFSGLQFPNYSSELNVNALELDDSALYLCASSSSFYNSPLHFGNGTRLTVT.

V usage is TRBV12-3 or TRBV12-4 and J usage is TRBJ1-6; D gene unclear. The CDR3 extends over 12 amino acids. The germline V and J ends were trimmed by 3 bases and 9 bases, with 6 bases remaining between them. In nucleotides, the CDR3 is TGTGCCAGCAGTTTCAGTGGTTCACCCCTCCACTTT. Translation: CASSFSGSPLHF.

This clone was seen only a few times. The chain recombines TRBV7-2 with TRBJ2-1; TRBD1 matches at 8 bases. The CDR3 spans 15 residues. The V and J ends lost 3 bases and 3 bases, in that order; junction bases with no gene match: 4. Germline assignment: CDR1 SGHTA and CDR2 FQGNSA. This CDR3 reads CASSLQGANYNEQFF. The CDR3 coding sequence is TGTGCCAGCAGCTTGCAGGGGGCCAACTACAATGAGCAGTTCTTC. Based on the CDR3 plus reference TRBV7-2 and TRBJ2-1, the full variable domain is GAGVSQSPSNKVTEKGKDVELRCDPISGHTALYWYRQSLGQGLEFLIYFQGNSAPDKSGLPSDRFSAERTGGSVSTLTIQRTQQEDSAVYLCASSLQGANYNEQFFGPGTRLTVL.

The chain uses TRBV12-3 or TRBV12-4 and TRBJ1-5, with no clear D. V lost 0 bases to trimming and J lost 9 bases, with 6 bases between them. The CDR3 contains 12 residues. Here the CDR3 DNA reads TGTGCCAGCAGTTTAGCGCTCTGGCCCCAGCATTTT. The encoded protein is CASSLALWPQHF.

This chain uses TRBV5-1 with TRBJ2-3; 9 nucleotides agree with TRBD1. The J segment lost 4 bases and the V segment lost 2 bases, leaving 8 bases of the junction unmatched. This CDR3 is 16 amino acids long. Per the germline V gene, CDR1 is SGHRS and CDR2 is YFSETQ. DNA for the CDR3: TGCGCCAGCAGCTTATCCAGGACAGGGGTCCCAGATACGCAGTATTTT. It is translated as CASSLSRTGVPDTQYF.

The chain employs TRBV5-5 and TRBJ1-5; TRBD1 might be the D (5 bases). V lost 0 bases and J 5 bases, leaving 12 bases between the germline ends. In germline, CDR1 is SGHKS, CDR2 YYEKEE (reference sequence). The CDR3 is 15 residues long. The CDR3 sequence: CASSLGQLGDQPQHF. The DNA of the CDR3 is TGTGCCAGCAGCTTGGGGCAGTTGGGGGATCAGCCCCAGCATTTT.

The rearrangement links TRBV4-1 to TRBJ1-1, with D unclear. Per germline, CDR1 MGHRA and CDR2 YSYEKL. V gave up 4 bases and J gave up 0 bases, with 9 bases separating them. The CDR3 length is 14 residues. The CDR3 DNA reads TGCGCCAGCAGCCTTTGGTCCCTGAACACTGAAGCTTTCTTT. Translation gives CASSLWSLNTEAFF.

The chain links TRBV5-1 to TRBJ2-1, with 8 positions matching TRBD2. The J segment lost 4 bases and the V segment lost 6 bases, leaving 9 bases of the junction unmatched. Per the germline V gene, CDR1 is SGHRS and CDR2 is YFSETQ. This CDR3 spans 15 amino acids. The CDR3 DNA follows: TGCGCCAGCAACTTAAGCGGGGGCCCATACAATGAGCAGTTCTTC. Translation gives CASNLSGGPYNEQFF. The whole variable domain, remainder taken from reference TRBV5-1 and TRBJ2-1, is KAGVTQTPRYLIKTRGQQVTLSCSPISGHRSVSWYQQTPGQGLQFLFEYFSETQRNKGNFPGRFSGRQFSNSRSEMNVSTLELGDSALYLCASNLSGGPYNEQFFGPGTRLTVL.

V gene TRBV2 combines with J gene TRBJ1-4; no clear D. The CDR3 runs 14 residues. V was shortened by 1 base and J by 5 bases, with 8 bases between the two germline ends. From germline, CDR1 is SNHLY and CDR2 FYNNEI. CDR3 sequence: CASSEGRRNEKLFF. The CDR3 bases are TGTGCCAGCAGTGAAGGGAGAAGGAATGAAAAACTGTTTTTT.

V and J are TRBV30 and TRBJ1-1; TRBD1 might be the D (5 bases). The germline V and J ends were trimmed by 4 bases and 4 bases, with 10 bases remaining between them. Germline values: CDR1 GTSNPN, CDR2 SVGIG (reference sequence). The CDR3 length is 12 residues. The DNA of the CDR3 is TGTGCCTGGACGAGGGGTGGCACTGAAGCTTTCTTT. It yields the protein CAWTRGGTEAFF.

This chain connects TRBV18 to TRBJ1-1; D unclear. The V gene lost 3 bases and the J gene lost 0 bases, with 11 bases spanning the gap. Germline V gives CDR1 KGHSH, CDR2 LQKENI. The CDR3 contains 15 residues. CDR3 in amino acids: CASSPYPTVNTEAFF. CDR3 in DNA: TGTGCCAGCTCACCCTACCCGACGGTGAACACTGAAGCTTTCTTT.

The chain recombines TRBV5-6 with TRBJ1-1; 7 bases map to TRBD1. CDR1 and CDR2 from the germline V gene are SGHDT and YYEEEE. After removal of 2 bases from V and 2 bases from J, the junction contained 3 bases not matched to a gene. The CDR3 is 14 residues long. CDR3 sequence: CASSFGTVNTEAFF. In DNA, the CDR3 is TGTGCCAGCAGCTTCGGGACAGTTAACACTGAAGCTTTCTTT.

V gene TRBV6-5 combines with J gene TRBJ2-1; the D gene is possibly TRBD2 (6 bases). The CDR3 spans 15 residues. Per germline, CDR1 MNHEY and CDR2 SVGAGI. Trimming shortened V by 6 bases and J by 0 bases, and 12 bases separated the two germline ends. CDR3 in DNA: TGTGCCAGCAGCATAACTAGCAGCTCCTACAATGAGCAGTTCTTC. Translating gives CASSITSSSYNEQFF.

This rearrangement joins TRBV5-6 to TRBJ1-3, with D possibly being TRBD1 (5 bases). Trimming took 0 bases from V and 2 from J, leaving 9 bases between them. The CDR3 runs to 15 residues. Germline V gene data show CDR1 as SGHDT and CDR2 as YYEEEE. As DNA, the CDR3 is TGTGCCAGCAGCTTGGTATGGGGGGCTGGAAACACCATATATTTT. Its protein product is CASSLVWGAGNTIYF.

There are a few counts of this clone. The chain employs TRBV19 and TRBJ1-5; no definite D call. Germline loops: CDR1 LNHDA, CDR2 SQIVND (reference sequence). This CDR3 region has 16 residues. Trimming left V 5 bases short and J 0 bases short, with 14 bases between. CDR3 coding DNA: TGTGCCAGTAGTTTCTCGCCGGGCTTTAGCAATCAGCCCCAGCATTTT. Translated, it gives CASSFSPGFSNQPQHF.

The genes are TRBV19 and TRBJ2-3; D is unresolved. The CDR3 contains 11 residues. Germline-derived CDR1 and CDR2 are LNHDA and SQIVND (reference sequence). The ends were cut back, 10 bases at V and 5 bases at J, with 10 bases in the middle. CDR3 sequence (DNA): TGTGCCACTCGGTTGGGAGATACGCAGTATTTT. As protein: CATRLGDTQYF.

V and J are TRBV7-8 and TRBJ2-5; D is uncertain. V was pared by 3 bases and J by 1 base, with 9 bases between. There are 14 residues in the CDR3. Germline V gene lookup returns CDR1 SGHVS and CDR2 FQNEAQ. CDR3 residues: CASSLQDRQETQYF. The CDR3 DNA sequence: TGTGCCAGCAGCTTGCAGGACCGCCAAGAGACCCAGTACTTC. The full variable domain, with the rest looked up from reference TRBV7-8 and TRBJ2-5, is GAGVSQSPRYKVAKRGQDVALRCDPISGHVSLFWYQQALGQGPEFLTYFQNEAQLDKSGLPSDRFFAERPEGSVSTLKIQRTQQEDSAVYLCASSLQDRQETQYFGPGTRLLVL.

The chain couples TRBV6-2 or TRBV6-3 to TRBJ1-5; TRBD1 aligns across 7 bases. With 4 bases clipped from V and 8 bases from J, the junction kept 17 bases outside the gene matches. Per germline, CDR1 MNHEY and CDR2 SVGEGT. The CDR3 totals 17 residues. CDR3 in DNA: TGTGCCAGCAGTTCCCTCTCAATGGACAGGCGGTCGAAGCCCCAGCATTTT. This codes for CASSSLSMDRRSKPQHF.

The chain combines TRBV19 with TRBJ1-2; possibly TRBD1 for D (5 bases). Germline V lookup: CDR1 LNHDA, CDR2 SQIVND (reference sequence). Trimming pared 8 bases from V and 7 bases from J, leaving 11 bases between. This CDR3 has 11 residues. CDR3 region: CASARARGYTF. CDR3 sequence (DNA): TGTGCCAGTGCCAGGGCGCGTGGCTACACCTTC. The variable domain in full, completed from reference TRBV19 and TRBJ1-2, reads DGGITQSPKYLFRKEGQNVTLSCEQNLNHDAMYWYRQDPGQGLRLIYYSQIVNDFQKGDIAEGYSVSREKKESFPLTVTSAQKNPTAFYLCASARARGYTFGSGTRLTVV.

This sequence joins TRBV19 and TRBJ2-2; possibly TRBD1 for D (6 bases). V shed 3 bases and J shed 1 base, with 9 bases lying between them. There are 15 residues in the CDR3. The V gene's germline CDR1 is LNHDA and CDR2 SQIVND (reference sequence). The CDR3 bases are TGTGCCAGTAGTATTCGAGGGGGGAACACCGGGGAGCTGTTTTTT. It specifies CASSIRGGNTGELFF.

The V gene is TRBV7-9, the J gene TRBJ2-7; the D is unclear. Germline V gene sequence: CDR1 SEHNR, CDR2 FQNEAQ (reference sequence). CDR3 size: 12 residues. Trimming removed 4 bases from V and 0 bases from J, with 4 bases in between. This CDR3 reads CASSSVSYEQYF. CDR3 in DNA: TGTGCCAGCAGCTCCGTCTCCTACGAGCAGTACTTC.